This TCR beta chain emerged from a study of beta chain features in type 1 diabetes (dated 2018 in TCRdb). Regarding the complete study: No differences in mean age, gender distribution, total cell number or subset yield were found between patients and healthy donors. A total of around 110,000,000 sorted cells were examined across all samples, and RNA yield correlated strongly with the number of cells per subset. In the study, TCRB repertoires of sorted circulating CD4+ T cell subsets from recently diagnosed type 1 diabetes patients were compared with those of matched healthy donors. Regulatory and stem cell-like memory subsets were obtained from only 8 patients and about eight healthy donors, while naive and central memory subsets were obtained from all 30 or so donors.

Clipping removes 5 bases from V and 0 bases from J, with 9 as the unmatched junction base count. The CDR3 runs 18 residues from the cysteine to the phenylalanine. Only CDR3 DNA is held: 54 bases, read in frame from base 1. A single peripheral blood draw of roughly 0.11 L on average was collected from each donor into heparinised tubes. A BD FACSAria II and a panel including CD45RO, CCR7, CD25, CD127, CD95 and CD27 were used to sort naive, central memory, regulatory and stem cell-like memory CD4+ T cells. Every sorted population had a purity above 98%. PBMCs were isolated immediately by Lymphoprep density gradient centrifugation and stained directly without culture. So that batch effects would be minimized, each experiment stained and sorted samples in pairs, pairing one healthy donor with one patient. This clone was recorded a few times. No cognate antigen has been identified for it. Within one base of it there is no much larger clone, and no base qualities were kept.

What the research found in general, with its limitations: Shorter templates might be favored by PCR, yet because patient and control samples were amplified and corrected together, any such skew would affect both groups equally. At VDJ recombination sites, type 1 diabetes patients had fewer insertions and more deleted nucleotides, which implies abnormalities in thymic rearrangement. In all four CD4+ subsets, TCRB CDR3 length was moderately but significantly shorter in type 1 diabetes patients. Sequencing cDNA rather than genomic DNA could over-represent highly expressing activated cells, although activation and CD3 levels did not differ between groups. Because the HLA sub-analyses included only small numbers of individuals, any influence of HLA type on TCRB rearrangement was left unresolved. Naive, central memory and regulatory TCRB repertoires appeared to be more similar among patients than among healthy donors.

The High Capacity cDNA Reverse Transcription Kit was used to reverse transcribe all of the isolated RNA, meaning that expressed TCRB transcripts were what got sequenced. Deep immunoSEQ sequencing was performed on naive, central memory and regulatory T cell samples, with an average of about 3.57 million total reads per sample. Sorted cells were lysed in RLT buffer and RNA was extracted with DNase-treated RNeasy Micro or Mini kits, depending on cell number. To prevent cross-contamination, each cell subset was processed individually, whereas patient and healthy donor samples were processed jointly. The immunoSEQ multiplex PCR was used to amplify TCRB sequences from cDNA, generating 87-bp fragments that spanned the CDR3 region. Amplicons were sequenced on the Illumina HiSeq platform. In the authors' own workflow: PCR bias was computationally corrected using synthetic template baselines, reads within Hamming distance 2 were collapsed, and singletons that could not be merged were discarded. Reads were aligned to IMGT to assign V, D and J genes, CDR3 length, and insertions or deletions at six rearrangement sites. Within each subset, clonotype counts were normalized to the number of sorted cells before true diversity and Gini coefficients were calculated with the tcR R package. The overlap coefficient, calculated on TCRB nucleotide sequences, was used to measure repertoire sharing. Out-of-frame TCRB sequences from naive cells were analyzed as a proxy for the pre-selection repertoire. What TCRdb holds here is the immuneACCESS table cut down to in-frame rearrangements. Part of the clones is not present; checked against another copy, under half of the missing clones reflect an unresolved V gene, and the others are unexplained. V and J calls and clone size are copied from that table; D and trimming were computed from the DNA. The sample table contains over 500,000 clones; only one count was recorded for roughly a sixth of them. In total, the top ten clones hold more than 0.08% of the sample.

What was sequenced was naive CD4+ T cells from blood. The cell subset or site tag for this specimen amounts to: true naive CD4+ T cells. The clonotype was recovered from a man between 18 and 35 years old in good health. The rearrangement joined TRBV23-1 to TRBJ1-4, with TRBD1 identical over 10 junction bases. TRBV23-1 is an ORF for which the function is uncertain. CDR3 protein: CASSNRDRGSSTNEKLFF. The DNA sequence is given as TGCGCCAGCAGTAACCGGGACAGGGGATCGTCAACTAATGAAAAACTGTTTTTT.